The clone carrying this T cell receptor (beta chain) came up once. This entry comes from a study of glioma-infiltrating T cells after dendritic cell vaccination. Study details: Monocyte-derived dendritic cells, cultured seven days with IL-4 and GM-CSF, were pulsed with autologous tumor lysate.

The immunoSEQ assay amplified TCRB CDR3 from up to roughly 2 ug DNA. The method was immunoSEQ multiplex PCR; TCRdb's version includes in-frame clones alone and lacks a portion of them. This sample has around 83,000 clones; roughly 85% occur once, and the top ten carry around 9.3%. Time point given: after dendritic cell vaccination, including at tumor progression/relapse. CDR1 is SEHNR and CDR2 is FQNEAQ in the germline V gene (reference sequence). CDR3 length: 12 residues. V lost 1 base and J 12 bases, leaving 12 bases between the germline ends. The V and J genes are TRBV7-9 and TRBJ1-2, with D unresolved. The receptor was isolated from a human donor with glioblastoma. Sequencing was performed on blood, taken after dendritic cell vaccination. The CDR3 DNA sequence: TGTGCCAGCAGCTTAGAGCAGAGGCCTGACACCTTC. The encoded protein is CASSLEQRPDTF.